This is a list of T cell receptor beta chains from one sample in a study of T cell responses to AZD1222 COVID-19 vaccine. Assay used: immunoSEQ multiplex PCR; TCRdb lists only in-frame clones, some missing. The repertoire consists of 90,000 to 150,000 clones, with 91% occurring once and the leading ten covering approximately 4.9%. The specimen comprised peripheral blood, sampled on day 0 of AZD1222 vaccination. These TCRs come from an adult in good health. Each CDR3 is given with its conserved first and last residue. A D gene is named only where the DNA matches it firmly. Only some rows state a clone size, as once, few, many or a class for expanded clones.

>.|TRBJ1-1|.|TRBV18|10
TGTGCCAGCTCACCCGGTCAAGCTTTCTTT
CASSPGQAFF
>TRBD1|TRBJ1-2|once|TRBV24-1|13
TGTGCCACCAGTGACTGGACAGGGAATGGCTACACCTTC
CATSDWTGNGYTF
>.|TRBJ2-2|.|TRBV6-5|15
TGTGCCAGCAGCCAGTCGCCAGTCGGAGGCGGGGAGCTGTTTTTT
CASSQSPVGGGELFF
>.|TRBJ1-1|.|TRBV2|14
TGTGCCAGCAGACTGCAGGGTATAAACACTGAAGCTTTCTTT
CASRLQGINTEAFF
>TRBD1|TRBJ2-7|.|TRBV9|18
TGTGCCAGCAGCGCCAAGGAAAGGACAGGATGGGGCTCCTACGAGCAGTACTTC
CASSAKERTGWGSYEQYF
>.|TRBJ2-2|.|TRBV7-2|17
TGTGCCAGCAGCTTAGCCACAGCATTTCAGTTGGCCGGGGAGCTGTTTTTT
CASSLATAFQLAGELFF
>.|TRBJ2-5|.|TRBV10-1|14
TGCGCCAGCCCCGCAACAGGCTTCCAGGAGACCCAGTACTTC
CASPATGFQETQYF
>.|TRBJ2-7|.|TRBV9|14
TGTGCCAGCAGCGTAGACAGGGACTTGAGGGAGCAGTACTTC
CASSVDRDLREQYF
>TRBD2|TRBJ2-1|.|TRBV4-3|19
TGCGCCAGCAGCCAAGAGACTAGCGGGGGGGCCCCGGCCTACAATGAGCAGTTCTTC
CASSQETSGGAPAYNEQFF
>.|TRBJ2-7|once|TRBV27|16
TGTGCCAGCAGTTTGATTGGGGTCAGGGTCAGTAGCGAGCAGTACTTC
CASSLIGVRVSSEQYF
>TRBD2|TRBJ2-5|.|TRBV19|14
TGTGCCAGTAGTATTGGGACTAGCCCCGAGACCCAGTACTTC
CASSIGTSPETQYF
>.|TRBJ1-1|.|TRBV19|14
TGTGCCAGTAGCCCGACAGCTTTTAACACTGAAGCTTTCTTT
CASSPTAFNTEAFF
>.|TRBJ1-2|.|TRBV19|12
TGTGCCACCCTCCGGGGGGGATATGGCTACACCTTC
CATLRGGYGYTF
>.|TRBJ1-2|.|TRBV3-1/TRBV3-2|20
TGTGCCAGCAGCCAAGAAGCCGAAACGGTGGGGGACCGCCTACACTATGGCTACACCTTC
CASSQEAETVGDRLHYGYTF
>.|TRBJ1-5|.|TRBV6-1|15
TGTGCCAGCAGTGAAGGCGGGGGGGCAGGTCAGCCCCAGCATTTT
CASSEGGGAGQPQHF
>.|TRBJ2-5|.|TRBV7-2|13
TGTGCCAGCAGCTTCGGGGCTGTAGAGACCCAGTACTTC
CASSFGAVETQYF
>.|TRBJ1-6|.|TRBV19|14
TGTGCCAGTAGTCCCGGACTGACAAATTCACCCCTCCACTTT
CASSPGLTNSPLHF
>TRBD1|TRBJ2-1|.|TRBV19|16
TGTGCCAGTAGTATCGAGAGGGGGCAGCCCTACAATGAGCAGTTCTTC
CASSIERGQPYNEQFF
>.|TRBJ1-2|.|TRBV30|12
TGTGCCTGGAGTGGGCAGACTGGAGGCTACACCTTC
CAWSGQTGGYTF
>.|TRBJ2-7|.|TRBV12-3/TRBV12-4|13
TGTGCCAGCACCCCCCAGGGTCCCTACGAGCAGTACTTC
CASTPQGPYEQYF
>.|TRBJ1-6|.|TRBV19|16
TGTGCCAGTAGTCTCCTACAGGGAGGAGGTCATTCACCCCTCCACTTT
CASSLLQGGGHSPLHF
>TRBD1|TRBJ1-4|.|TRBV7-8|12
TGTGCCAGCAGTCTGGACAGGGGGAAACTGTTTTTT
CASSLDRGKLFF
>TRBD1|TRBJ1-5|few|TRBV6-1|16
TGTGCCAGCAGTGAAGTGTTTGGACAGGGAGGTCAGCCCCAGCATTTT
CASSEVFGQGGQPQHF
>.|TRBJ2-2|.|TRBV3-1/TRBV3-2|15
TGTGCCAGCAGCCACTCGGGATCGGGCACCGGGGAGCTGTTTTTT
CASSHSGSGTGELFF
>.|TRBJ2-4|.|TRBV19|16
TGTGCCAGTAGTATGGGGACGAAAGAAGCCAAAAACATTCAGTACTTC
CASSMGTKEAKNIQYF
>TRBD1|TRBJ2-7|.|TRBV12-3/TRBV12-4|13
TGTGCCAGCAGTTCCAGGGGGCAGGGAGAGCAGTACTTC
CASSSRGQGEQYF
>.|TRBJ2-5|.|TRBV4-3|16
TGCGCCAGCAGCCAAGATAGGCAAACTCCCGGCAAGACCCAGTACTTC
CASSQDRQTPGKTQYF
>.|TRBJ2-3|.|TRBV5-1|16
TGCGCCAGCAGCTTCCTCCGTTTGGGGAACACAGATACGCAGTATTTT
CASSFLRLGNTDTQYF
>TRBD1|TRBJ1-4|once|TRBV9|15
TGTGCCAGCAGCGGCGGTGGCAGGGGGCTTGAAAAACTGTTTTTT
CASSGGGRGLEKLFF